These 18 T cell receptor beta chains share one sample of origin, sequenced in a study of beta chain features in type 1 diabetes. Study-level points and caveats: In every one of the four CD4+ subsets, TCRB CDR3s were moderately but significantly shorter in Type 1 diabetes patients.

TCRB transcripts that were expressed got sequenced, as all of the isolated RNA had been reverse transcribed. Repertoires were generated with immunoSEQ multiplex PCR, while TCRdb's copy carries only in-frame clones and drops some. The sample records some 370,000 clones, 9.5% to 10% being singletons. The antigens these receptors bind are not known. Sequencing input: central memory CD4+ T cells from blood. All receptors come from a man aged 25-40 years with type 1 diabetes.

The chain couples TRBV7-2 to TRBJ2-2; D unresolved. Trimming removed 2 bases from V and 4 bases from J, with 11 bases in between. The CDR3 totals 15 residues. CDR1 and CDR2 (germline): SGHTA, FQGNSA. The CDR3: CASSLPRQLTGELFF. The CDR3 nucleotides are TGTGCCAGCAGCTTACCCAGGCAACTCACCGGGGAGCTGTTTTTT.

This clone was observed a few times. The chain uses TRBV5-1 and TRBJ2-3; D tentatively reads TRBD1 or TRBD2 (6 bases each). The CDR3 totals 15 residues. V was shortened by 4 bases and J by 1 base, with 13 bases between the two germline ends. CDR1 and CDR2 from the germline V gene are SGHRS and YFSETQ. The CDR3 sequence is CASSSSGEGTDTQYF. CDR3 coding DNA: TGCGCCAGCAGCAGTTCAGGGGAGGGCACAGATACGCAGTATTTT.

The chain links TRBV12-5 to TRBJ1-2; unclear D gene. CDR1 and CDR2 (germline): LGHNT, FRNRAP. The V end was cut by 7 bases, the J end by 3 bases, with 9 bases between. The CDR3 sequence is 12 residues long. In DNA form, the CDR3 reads TGTGCTAGTGCCCTGGAGGACTATGGCTACACCTTC. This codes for CASALEDYGYTF.

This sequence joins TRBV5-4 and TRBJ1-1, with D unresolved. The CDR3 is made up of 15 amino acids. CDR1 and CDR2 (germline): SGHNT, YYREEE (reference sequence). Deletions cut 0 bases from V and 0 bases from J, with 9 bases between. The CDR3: CASSLGSNMNTEAFF. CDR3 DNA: TGTGCCAGCAGCTTGGGTAGCAACATGAACACTGAAGCTTTCTTT.

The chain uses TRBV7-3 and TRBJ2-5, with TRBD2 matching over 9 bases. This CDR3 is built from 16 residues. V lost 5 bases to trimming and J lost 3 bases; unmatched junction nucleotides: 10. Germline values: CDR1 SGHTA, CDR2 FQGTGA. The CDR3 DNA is TGTGCCAGCAGCATTAGCGGGGGCGCCGGTGAAGAGACCCAGTACTTC. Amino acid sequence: CASSISGGAGEETQYF.

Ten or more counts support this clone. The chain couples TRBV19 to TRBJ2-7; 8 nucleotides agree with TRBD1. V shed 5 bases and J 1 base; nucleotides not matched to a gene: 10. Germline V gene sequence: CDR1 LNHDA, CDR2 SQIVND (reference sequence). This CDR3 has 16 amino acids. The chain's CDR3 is CASSLGSTGVSYEQYF. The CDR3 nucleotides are TGTGCCAGTAGTCTCGGATCGACAGGGGTTTCCTACGAGCAGTACTTC.

CDR3 loop: CASSQESPFGAGSTDTQYF. The DNA for the CDR3 is TGCGCCAGCAGCCAAGAAAGTCCTTTCGGGGCGGGGAGCACAGATACGCAGTATTTT. This rearrangement joins TRBV4-3 to TRBJ2-3, with a possible D match to TRBD2 (6 bases). Germline CDR1 reads LGHNA; CDR2 reads YSLEER. The germline V and J ends were trimmed by 0 bases and 0 bases, with 19 bases remaining between them. There are 19 residues in the CDR3.

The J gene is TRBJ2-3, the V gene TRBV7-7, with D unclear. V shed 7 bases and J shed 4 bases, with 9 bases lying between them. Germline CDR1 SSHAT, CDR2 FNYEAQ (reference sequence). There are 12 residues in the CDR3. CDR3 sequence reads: CASTSLADTQYF. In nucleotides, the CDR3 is TGTGCCAGCACCTCCCTGGCAGATACGCAGTATTTT.

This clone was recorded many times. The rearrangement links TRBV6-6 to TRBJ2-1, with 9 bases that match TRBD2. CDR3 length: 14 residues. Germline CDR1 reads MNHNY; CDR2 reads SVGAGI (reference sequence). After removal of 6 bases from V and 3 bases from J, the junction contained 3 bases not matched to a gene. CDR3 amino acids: CASRFSGSYNEQFF. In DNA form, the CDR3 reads TGTGCCAGCAGATTTAGCGGGAGCTACAATGAGCAGTTCTTC.

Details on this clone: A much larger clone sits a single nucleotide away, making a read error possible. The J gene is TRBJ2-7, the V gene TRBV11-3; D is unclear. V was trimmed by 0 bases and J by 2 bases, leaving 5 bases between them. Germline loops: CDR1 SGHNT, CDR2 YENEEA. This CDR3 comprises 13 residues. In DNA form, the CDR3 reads TGTGCCAGCAGCTTAGAGGTAACCTACGAGCAGTACTTC. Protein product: CASSLEVTYEQYF.

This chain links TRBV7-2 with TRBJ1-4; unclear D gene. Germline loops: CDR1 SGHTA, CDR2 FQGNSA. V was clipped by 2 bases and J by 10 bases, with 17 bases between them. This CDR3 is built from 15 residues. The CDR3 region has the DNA TGTGCCAGCAGCTTAACGGCGGCAGGTGGAGGAAAACTGTTTTTT. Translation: CASSLTAAGGGKLFF.

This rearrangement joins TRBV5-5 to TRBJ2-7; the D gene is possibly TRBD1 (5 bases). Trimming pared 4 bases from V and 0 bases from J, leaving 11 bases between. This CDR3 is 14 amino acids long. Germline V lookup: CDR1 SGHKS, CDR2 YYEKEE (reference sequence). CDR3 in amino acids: CASSPVQASYEQYF. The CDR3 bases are TGTGCCAGCAGCCCCGTACAGGCCTCCTACGAGCAGTACTTC.

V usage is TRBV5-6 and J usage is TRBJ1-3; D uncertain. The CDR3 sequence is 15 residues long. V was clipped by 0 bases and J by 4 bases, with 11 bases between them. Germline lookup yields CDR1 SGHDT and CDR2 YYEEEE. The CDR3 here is CASSLAGSPGNTIYF. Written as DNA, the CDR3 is TGTGCCAGCAGCTTGGCAGGTAGTCCCGGAAACACCATATATTTT.

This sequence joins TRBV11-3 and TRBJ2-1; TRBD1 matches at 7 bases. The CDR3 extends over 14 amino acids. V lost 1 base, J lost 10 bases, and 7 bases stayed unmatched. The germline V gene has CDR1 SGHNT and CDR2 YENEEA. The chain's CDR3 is CASSLATGASEQFF. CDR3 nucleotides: TGTGCCAGCAGCTTAGCCACAGGGGCGAGCGAGCAGTTCTTC.

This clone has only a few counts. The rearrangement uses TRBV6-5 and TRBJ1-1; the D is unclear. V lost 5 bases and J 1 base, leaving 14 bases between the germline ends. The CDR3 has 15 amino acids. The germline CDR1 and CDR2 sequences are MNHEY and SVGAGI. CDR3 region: CASSVDLASNTEAFF. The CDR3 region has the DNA TGTGCCAGCAGTGTCGACCTTGCATCGAACACTGAAGCTTTCTTT.

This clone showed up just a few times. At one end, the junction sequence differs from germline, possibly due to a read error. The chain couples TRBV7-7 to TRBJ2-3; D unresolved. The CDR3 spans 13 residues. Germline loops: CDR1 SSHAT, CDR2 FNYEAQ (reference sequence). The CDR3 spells CASSLGSQDTQYF. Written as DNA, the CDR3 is TGTGCTAGCAGCTTAGGGTCGCAGGATACGCAGTATTTT.

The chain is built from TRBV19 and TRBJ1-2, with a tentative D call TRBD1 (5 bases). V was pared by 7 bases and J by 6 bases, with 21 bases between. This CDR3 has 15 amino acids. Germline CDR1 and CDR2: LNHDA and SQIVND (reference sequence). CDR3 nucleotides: TGTGCCAGTACCGGGGCAGGCACCTATAGGGATGGCTACACCTTC. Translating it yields CASTGAGTYRDGYTF.

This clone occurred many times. DNA for the CDR3: TGTGCCAGCAGCTCGGGACAGGGCGACACTGAAGCTTTCTTT. Amino acids: CASSSGQGDTEAFF. The rearrangement links TRBV7-9 to TRBJ1-1, with 9 positions matching TRBD1. There are 14 residues in the CDR3. V lost 4 bases to trimming and J lost 3 bases; unmatched junction nucleotides: 3. Germline loops: CDR1 SEHNR, CDR2 FQNEAQ (reference sequence).